What follows are 3 T cell receptor beta chains derived from one specimen sequenced in a study of T cells in localized non-small cell lung cancer. Repertoires were generated with immunoSEQ multiplex PCR, while TCRdb's copy carries only in-frame clones and drops some. The top ten clones hold roughly 10% of a sample with around 6,400 clones, roughly 25% of them seen once. Here the sequenced sample was lung tumor tissue, taken before any cancer treatment. These receptors all stem from a female donor older than 55 with stage I lung adenocarcinoma.

The V and J genes are TRBV19 and TRBJ1-1; D is possibly TRBD1 (6 bases). Trimming left V 6 bases short and J 3 bases short, with 8 bases between. CDR1 LNHDA and CDR2 SQIVND come from the germline V gene (reference sequence). The CDR3 sequence is 12 residues long. CDR3 protein: CASSGQYTEAFF. CDR3 coding DNA: TGTGCCAGTAGCGGACAGTACACTGAAGCTTTCTTT. The variable domain in full, completed from reference TRBV19 and TRBJ1-1, reads DGGITQSPKYLFRKEGQNVTLSCEQNLNHDAMYWYRQDPGQGLRLIYYSQIVNDFQKGDIAEGYSVSREKKESFPLTVTSAQKNPTAFYLCASSGQYTEAFFGQGTRLTVV.

This clone occurred a few times. This sequence joins TRBV2 and TRBJ2-3; no clear D. In germline, CDR1 is SNHLY, CDR2 FYNNEI. The CDR3 is 13 residues long. V lost 6 bases and J 4 bases, leaving 11 bases between the germline ends. The CDR3 protein is CASSLGLADTQYF. CDR3 sequence (DNA): TGTGCCAGCAGCCTTGGTCTAGCAGATACGCAGTATTTT.

This CDR3 is CASSPSYEQYF. The CDR3 bases are TGTGCCAGCAGCCCTTCCTACGAGCAGTACTTC. This rearrangement joins TRBV6-7 to TRBJ2-7; no clear D. TRBV6-7 is assigned to the ORF class and has an uncertain function. V was pared by 6 bases and J by 1 base, with 4 bases between. This CDR3 spans 11 amino acids.